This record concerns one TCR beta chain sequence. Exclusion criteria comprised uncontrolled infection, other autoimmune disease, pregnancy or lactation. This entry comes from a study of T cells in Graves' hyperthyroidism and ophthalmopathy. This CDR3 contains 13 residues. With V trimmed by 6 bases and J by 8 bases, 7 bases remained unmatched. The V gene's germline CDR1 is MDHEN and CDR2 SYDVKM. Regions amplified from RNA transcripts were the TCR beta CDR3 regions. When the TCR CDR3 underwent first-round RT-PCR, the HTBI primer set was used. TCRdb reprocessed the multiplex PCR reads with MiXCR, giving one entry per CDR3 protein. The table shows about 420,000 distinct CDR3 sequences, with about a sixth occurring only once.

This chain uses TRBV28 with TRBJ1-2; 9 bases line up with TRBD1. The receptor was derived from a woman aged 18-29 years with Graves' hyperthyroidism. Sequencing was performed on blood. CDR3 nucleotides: TGTGCCAGCAGGACAGGACAGGGGTGGGGCTACACCTTC. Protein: CASRTGQGWGYTF.